The 28 T cell receptor beta chains below come from one sample, sequenced in a study of post-analysis software for immune sequencing data. Regarding the study as a whole: Relative to controls, patients had 5 or 6 TRBV segments at higher frequency, with TRBV5-6, TRBV5-1 and TRBV20-1 among these.

cDNA libraries of TCR beta carried unique molecular identifiers. Each CDR3 protein is one row after TCRdb ran MiXCR on the PCR reads. The table lists more than 450,000 distinct CDR3 sequences, 40% to 50% of them singletons. Their specific antigens are unknown. Sequencing input: blood. These receptors all stem from a girl between 10 and 17 years old with multiple sclerosis.

V gene TRBV25-1 combines with J gene TRBJ2-3; either TRBD1 or TRBD2 may supply D (5 bases each). The V gene lost 4 bases and the J gene lost 6 bases, with 20 bases spanning the gap. The CDR3 covers 16 residues. The germline V gene encodes CDR1 MGHDK and CDR2 SYGVNS. CDR3 coding DNA: TGTGCCAGCAGTGGATTGGGGGAGACCCGTTTTGATACGCAGTATTTT. Protein: CASSGLGETRFDTQYF. Together with reference TRBV25-1 and TRBJ2-3, the CDR3 gives the full variable domain: EADIYQTPRYLVIGTGKKITLECSQTMGHDKMYWYQQDPGMELHLIHYSYGVNSTEKGDLSSESTVSRIRTEHFPLTLESARPSHTSQYLCASSGLGETRFDTQYFGPGTRLTVL.

This clonotype turned up a few times. The chain carries TRBV12-3 or TRBV12-4 and TRBJ2-1; 10 bases agree with TRBD2. The CDR3 loop spans 15 amino acids. After removal of 7 bases from V and 6 bases from J, the junction contained 9 bases not matched to a gene. For the CDR3, the DNA is TGTGCCAGCAATCTAGCGGGAGCGCTAAGCAATGAGCAGTTCTTC. Protein: CASNLAGALSNEQFF.

This clonotype has a count of ten or more. The chain is built from TRBV30 and TRBJ2-3; D remains unclear. Germline lookup yields CDR1 GTSNPN and CDR2 SVGIG (reference sequence). CDR3 size: 13 residues. The V gene lost 4 bases and the J gene lost 0 bases, with 8 bases spanning the gap. CDR3 region: CAWTLSSTDTQYF. The CDR3 DNA reads TGTGCCTGGACCCTTTCCAGCACAGATACGCAGTATTTT.

The V call is TRBV5-1, the J call TRBJ2-1; 8 bases align to TRBD1. Germline lookup yields CDR1 SGHRS and CDR2 YFSETQ. The CDR3 length is 13 residues. J was trimmed by 3 bases and V by 6 bases; bases with no gene match: 2. CDR3 sequence reads: CASTGQGYNEQFF. CDR3 sequence (DNA): TGCGCCAGCACCGGACAGGGCTACAATGAGCAGTTCTTC.

V gene TRBV7-2 combines with J gene TRBJ2-3; perhaps TRBD1 as D (6 bases). Looked up from germline, CDR1 is SGHTA and CDR2 is FQGNSA. CDR3 length: 14 amino acids. Trimming took off 2 bases at V and 6 bases at J, with 12 bases between the two ends. CDR3: CASSLSPGVDTQYF. CDR3 coding DNA: TGTGCCAGCAGCTTATCCCCAGGGGTGGATACGCAGTATTTT. The full variable domain, completed using reference TRBV7-2 and TRBJ2-3, is GAGVSQSPSNKVTEKGKDVELRCDPISGHTALYWYRQSLGQGLEFLIYFQGNSAPDKSGLPSDRFSAERTGGSVSTLTIQRTQQEDSAVYLCASSLSPGVDTQYFGPGTRLTVL.

J is TRBJ1-5 and V is TRBV25-1; no definite D call. CDR1 is MGHDK and CDR2 is SYGVNS in the germline V gene. The CDR3 loop spans 12 amino acids. V was trimmed by 6 bases and J by 5 bases, leaving 8 bases between them. The CDR3 is CASRLGDQPQHF. The CDR3 DNA reads TGTGCCAGCAGACTCGGAGATCAGCCCCAGCATTTT.

This clonotype was recorded only once. The chain couples TRBV10-2 to TRBJ2-5; possibly TRBD2 for D (6 bases). This CDR3 region has 13 residues. CDR1 is WSHSY and CDR2 is SAAADI in the germline V gene. The V gene lost 4 bases and the J gene lost 4 bases, with 10 bases spanning the gap. CDR3 protein: CASSGLVGETQYF. For the CDR3, the DNA is TGCGCCAGCAGTGGACTAGTCGGAGAGACCCAGTACTTC.

This clonotype was observed once. The chain couples TRBV20-1 to TRBJ1-2; tentatively, D is TRBD1 (5 bases). The V end lost 1 base, the J end lost 8 bases, and 20 bases lay between the germline ends. Germline CDR1 reads DFQATT; CDR2 reads SNEGSKA (reference sequence). This CDR3 spans 15 amino acids. The CDR3 is CSARAAQGSLGGYTF. CDR3 nucleotides: TGCAGTGCTAGAGCCGCGCAGGGAAGTCTGGGGGGCTACACCTTC.

This clonotype was observed a few times. This rearrangement joins TRBV12-3 or TRBV12-4 to TRBJ2-3; TRBD1 aligns across 8 bases. The J segment lost 2 bases and the V segment lost 5 bases, leaving 6 bases of the junction unmatched. The CDR3 sequence is 15 residues long. The CDR3 protein is CASSPQGAFTDTQYF. The CDR3 region has the DNA TGTGCCAGCAGTCCTCAGGGGGCATTCACAGATACGCAGTATTTT.

The chain links TRBV6-1 to TRBJ2-3, with 14 bases identical to TRBD2. The germline V gene has CDR1 MNHNS and CDR2 SASEGT. Unmatched junction bases numbered 18, after V lost 5 bases and J lost 5 bases. The CDR3 has 20 amino acids. DNA for the CDR3: TGTGCCAGCAGTCCCTACCTGGGACTAGCGGGGGAAGCAGCGGGAGATACGCAGTATTTT. Amino acids: CASSPYLGLAGEAAGDTQYF.

The chain recombines TRBV7-8 with TRBJ2-5; D remains unclear. The V end was cut by 3 bases, the J end by 2 bases, with 13 bases between. This CDR3 has 15 amino acids. Germline-derived CDR1 and CDR2 are SGHVS and FQNEAQ. CDR3: CASSFPQGSQETQYF. CDR3 in DNA: TGTGCCAGCAGCTTCCCCCAAGGCAGTCAAGAGACCCAGTACTTC.

V and J are TRBV5-1 and TRBJ2-3; 13 bases line up with TRBD2. CDR1 is SGHRS, CDR2 YFSETQ, per germline. The CDR3 extends over 15 amino acids. V shed 4 bases and J 6 bases; nucleotides not matched to a gene: 5. Here the CDR3 DNA reads TGCGCCAGCAGCATGACTAGCGGGAGGTTGGATACGCAGTATTTT. Translating gives CASSMTSGRLDTQYF.

This clonotype has only a few counts. The chain combines TRBV6-6 with TRBJ2-7; 8 bases are shared with TRBD1. Germline V gene data show CDR1 as MNHNY and CDR2 as SVGAGI (reference sequence). The CDR3 spans 16 residues. J lost 0 bases, V lost 6 bases, and 10 bases had no gene match. The CDR3 is CASRGGGQGYSYEQYF. CDR3 bases: TGTGCCAGCAGGGGGGGAGGACAGGGCTACTCCTACGAGCAGTACTTC.

The CDR3 region is CASSSPGDNYGYTF. The CDR3 coding sequence is TGTGCCAGCAGCTCCCCTGGGGATAACTATGGCTACACCTTC. The J gene is TRBJ1-2, the V gene TRBV7-9, with D unclear. This CDR3 spans 14 amino acids. Trimming left V 4 bases short and J 1 base short, with 10 bases between. CDR1 is SEHNR and CDR2 is FQNEAQ in the germline V gene (reference sequence).

The chain links TRBV12-3 or TRBV12-4 to TRBJ2-7; D may be TRBD1 (6 bases). The V gene lost 3 bases and the J gene lost 0 bases, with 12 bases spanning the gap. The CDR3 covers 15 residues. The CDR3: CASSFYRADSYEQYF. CDR3 bases: TGTGCCAGCAGTTTCTACAGGGCTGACTCCTACGAGCAGTACTTC.

In this sample, this clonotype turned up a few times. This chain uses TRBV12-3 or TRBV12-4 with TRBJ2-7, with TRBD2 identical over 11 bases. The V and J ends lost 6 bases and 4 bases, in that order; junction bases with no gene match: 11. The CDR3 is made up of 16 amino acids. The CDR3 DNA reads as TGTGCCAGCAGCCCTCAGACTAGCGGGATCTCATACGAGCAGTACTTC. As protein: CASSPQTSGISYEQYF.

The chain joins TRBV7-2 to TRBJ2-1; D is unclear. CDR1 SGHTA and CDR2 FQGNSA come from the germline V gene. The CDR3 sequence is 15 residues long. The V end lost 3 bases, the J end lost 9 bases, and 18 bases lay between the germline ends. The CDR3 is CASSFGQARWGEQFF. The CDR3 DNA reads as TGTGCCAGCAGCTTCGGTCAGGCCAGATGGGGTGAGCAGTTCTTC. The full variable domain, its missing parts supplied by reference TRBV7-2 and TRBJ2-1, is GAGVSQSPSNKVTEKGKDVELRCDPISGHTALYWYRQSLGQGLEFLIYFQGNSAPDKSGLPSDRFSAERTGGSVSTLTIQRTQQEDSAVYLCASSFGQARWGEQFFGPGTRLTVL.

A few counts support this clonotype. The CDR3 sequence: CAILVGAGERGHYSYNEQFF. CDR3 bases: TGTGCCATCTTAGTAGGCGCGGGTGAGCGGGGCCATTATTCCTACAATGAGCAGTTCTTC. This chain connects TRBV10-3 to TRBJ2-1; the match to TRBD2 covers 7 bases. CDR3 length: 20 residues. After removal of 8 bases from V and 1 base from J, the junction contained 23 bases not matched to a gene. Germline V gives CDR1 ENHRY, CDR2 SYGVKD.

The chain is built from TRBV6-6 and TRBJ2-6, with TRBD2 matching 9 bases. The V segment lost 4 bases and the J segment 2 bases; nucleotides outside the gene matches: 6. The CDR3 is made up of 17 amino acids. Germline V gene data show CDR1 as MNHNY and CDR2 as SVGAGI (reference sequence). The CDR3 bases are TGTGCCAGCAGTTGGCAGCGGGAGGTCCCTGGGGCCAACGTCCTGACTTTC. It specifies CASSWQREVPGANVLTF.

Concerning this clonotype itself: Mismatch with germline at one junction end may stem from a read error. The genes are TRBV11-2 and TRBJ2-7, with D possibly being TRBD1 (5 bases). The CDR3 is 15 residues long. Germline V gives CDR1 SGHAT, CDR2 FQNNGV. CDR3 loop: CTSSSQGVGPYEQYF. In DNA, the CDR3 is TGTACCAGCAGCTCACAAGGGGTAGGGCCCTACGAGCAGTACTTC.

This clonotype was observed a few times. This chain uses TRBV20-1 with TRBJ2-5; 7 bases align to TRBD1. The CDR3 contains 13 residues. Trimming cost V 5 bases and J 0 bases; bases outside gene matches: 3. CDR1 is DFQATT and CDR2 is SNEGSKA in the germline V gene (reference sequence). CDR3 sequence (DNA): TGCAGTGCTGGCAGGGGGTACCAAGAGACCCAGTACTTC. Protein product: CSAGRGYQETQYF.

This chain links TRBV4-1 with TRBJ1-4; no firm D call. The CDR3 has 14 amino acids. CDR1 is MGHRA and CDR2 is YSYEKL in the germline V gene. V gave up 2 bases and J gave up 6 bases, with 10 bases separating them. The CDR3 DNA reads TGCGCCAGCAGCCAAAAGCCCTTATATGAAAAACTGTTTTTT. It translates to CASSQKPLYEKLFF.

The rearrangement uses TRBV9 and TRBJ1-5, with a possible D match to TRBD1 (6 bases). CDR3 length: 13 residues. Germline CDR1 reads SGDLS; CDR2 reads YYNGEE. V was trimmed by 2 bases and J by 4 bases, leaving 7 bases between them. CDR3 sequence: CASSVTGNQPQHF. The CDR3 DNA sequence: TGTGCCAGCAGCGTGACAGGAAATCAGCCCCAGCATTTT.

This clonotype has more than one count but fewer than ten. The V call is TRBV29-1, the J call TRBJ2-7, with 8 bases aligning to TRBD2. V was clipped by 1 base and J by 3 bases; unmatched bases: 5. This CDR3 is 14 amino acids long. CDR1 and CDR2 from the germline V gene are SQVTM and ANQGSEA. This chain's CDR3 is CSVEATSGIYEQYF. CDR3 sequence (DNA): TGCAGCGTTGAAGCCACTAGCGGTATCTACGAGCAGTACTTC.

This CDR3 reads CSGVTGSTDTQYF. CDR3 in DNA: TGCAGCGGTGTGACAGGGAGCACAGATACGCAGTATTTT. The rearrangement uses TRBV29-1 and TRBJ2-3; TRBD1 matches 7 bases. Trimming took 7 bases from V and 0 from J; bases not matched to a gene: 4. Per the germline V gene, CDR1 is SQVTM and CDR2 is ANQGSEA. The CDR3 runs to 13 residues.

The chain is built from TRBV24-1 and TRBJ1-1, with D unresolved. V lost 3 bases and J 5 bases, leaving 12 bases between the germline ends. The CDR3 contains 14 residues. Looked up from germline, CDR1 is KGHDR and CDR2 is SFDVKD. CDR3 DNA sequence: TGTGCCACCAGTGATGGGAGAGCTCGGACTGAAGCTTTCTTT. This codes for CATSDGRARTEAFF.

Details on this clonotype: One junction end disagrees with the germline gene, perhaps due to a read error. J is TRBJ2-1 and V is TRBV5-5; possible D gene TRBD1, 6 bases. The germline CDR1 and CDR2 sequences are SGHKS and YYEKEE (reference sequence). This CDR3 has 16 amino acids. CDR3 DNA sequence: TGTGCCGGCAGCTTGTCACCGACAGGCACCTACAATGAGCAGTTCTTC. As protein: CAGSLSPTGTYNEQFF. The entire variable domain, with the rest obtained from reference TRBV5-5 and TRBJ2-1, is as follows: DAGVTQSPTHLIKTRGQQVTLRCSPISGHKSVSWYQQVLGQGPQFIFQYYEKEERGRGNFPDRFSARQFPNYSSELNVNALLLGDSALYLCAGSLSPTGTYNEQFFGPGTRLTVL.

This rearrangement joins TRBV6-5 to TRBJ2-7; no clear D gene. The V gene's germline CDR1 is MNHEY and CDR2 SVGAGI. Between the trimmed V and J ends, which lost 2 bases and 4 bases, there was a span of 9 bases. The CDR3 is made up of 13 amino acids. CDR3 sequence reads: CASSYEADYEQYF. The CDR3 DNA sequence: TGTGCCAGCAGTTACGAGGCCGATTACGAGCAGTACTTC.